The 10 T cell receptor beta chains below were found in one sample sequenced in a study of blood T cells in healthy people across ages. Together with a sample-barcoded 5' primer, a J-beta primer mix was included in a second PCR lasting about 6 to 11 cycles. TCRdb processed the 5' RACE reads anew with MiXCR; each CDR3 protein has one entry. The sample shows around 1,700,000 distinct CDR3 sequences, 28% of them seen only once. The specimen sequenced was blood. The receptors were gathered from a woman aged 25 to 39 in good health.

V usage is TRBV27 and J usage is TRBJ2-7; 8 bases are shared with TRBD1. J gave up 0 bases and V 6 bases, and 4 bases lay outside the gene matches. Germline V gene data show CDR1 as MNHEY and CDR2 as SMNVEV (reference sequence). The length of the CDR3 is 14 residues. This chain's CDR3 is CASSWTGNSYEQYF. CDR3 in DNA: TGTGCCAGCAGCTGGACAGGGAACTCCTACGAGCAGTACTTC.

On this clonotype itself: A much larger clone sits a single nucleotide away, making a read error possible. The chain couples TRBV4-1 to TRBJ2-7, with D maybe TRBD2 (7 bases). The CDR3 covers 16 residues. CDR1 is MGHRA, CDR2 YSYEKL, per germline. CDR3 in DNA: TGCGCCAGCAGCAAGGGGGGGTTCCCCAACGCCTACGAGCAGGACTTC. Protein: CASSKGGFPNAYEQDF.

Note on this clonotype: This clone may be a read error of a much larger clone one base away. The CDR3 reads CAISEFASSNNEQYF. In DNA, the CDR3 is TGTGCCATCAGTGAGTTTGCTAGCAGCAACAATGAGCAGTACTTC. This rearrangement joins TRBV10-3 to TRBJ2-4; maybe TRBD2 (5 bases). The CDR3 is 15 residues long. Germline assignment: CDR1 ENHRY and CDR2 SYGVKD. V lost 1 base and J 13 bases, leaving 20 bases between the germline ends.

The CDR3 is CASSLLGASSYEQYF. CDR3 DNA sequence: TGTGCCAGCAGTTTATTGGGAGCCAGCTCCTACGAGCAGTACTTC. This chain uses TRBV28 with TRBJ2-7; weak D call: TRBD2 (5 bases). The V end was cut by 1 base, the J end by 0 bases, with 10 bases between. Germline V gene lookup returns CDR1 MDHEN and CDR2 SYDVKM. The CDR3 extends over 15 amino acids.

The J gene is TRBJ1-5, the V gene TRBV20-1; TRBD1 might be the D (5 bases). Trimming cost V 3 bases and J 4 bases, with 13 bases left between them. CDR1 and CDR2 (germline): DFQATT, SNEGSKA (reference sequence). This CDR3 is 14 amino acids long. CDR3 sequence (DNA): TGCAGTGCTAGGGACCCGGGGCCTAATCAGCCCCAGCATTTT. Residues: CSARDPGPNQPQHF.

This chain uses TRBV5-1 with TRBJ2-5, with 13 positions matching TRBD2. The V segment lost 4 bases and the J segment 3 bases; nucleotides outside the gene matches: 6. CDR1 is SGHRS and CDR2 is YFSETQ in the germline V gene. CDR3 length: 16 amino acids. The CDR3, as DNA: TGCGCCAGCAGCGCGGGACTAGCGGGGCTGAAAGAGACCCAGTACTTC. This sequence encodes CASSAGLAGLKETQYF.

This clonotype was seen a few times. The CDR3 region has the DNA TGCGCCAGCAGCAATAGCGGGGGTGACTCCTACGAGCAGTACTTC. As protein: CASSNSGGDSYEQYF. V and J are TRBV5-1 and TRBJ2-7, with 9 positions matching TRBD2. The CDR3 contains 15 residues. The junction had 5 bases not matched to a gene; V was cut back by 4 bases and J by 0 bases. In germline, CDR1 is SGHRS, CDR2 YFSETQ.

This clonotype has only a few counts. As DNA, the CDR3 is TGTGCCAGCAGTTTTGATGGGGGACGTTCACCCCTCCACTTT. This encodes CASSFDGGRSPLHF. The J gene is TRBJ1-6, the V gene TRBV12-3 or TRBV12-4, with TRBD1 as a possible D gene (5 bases). Trimming shortened V by 3 bases and J by 9 bases, and 12 bases separated the two germline ends. The CDR3 is 14 amino acids.

V usage is TRBV15 and J usage is TRBJ2-1; D perhaps matches TRBD2 (6 bases). Trimming left V 0 bases short and J 8 bases short, with 11 bases between. Germline CDR1 reads LNHNV; CDR2 reads YYDKDF (reference sequence). There are 14 residues in the CDR3. The chain's CDR3 is CATSRDPGADEQFF. The CDR3 DNA reads TGTGCCACCAGCAGAGATCCGGGAGCCGATGAGCAGTTCTTC.

This clonotype was picked up many times. The gene calls are TRBV20-1 and TRBJ2-3; 10 bases are a match to TRBD2. V was clipped by 0 bases and J by 5 bases; unmatched bases: 14. Germline loops: CDR1 DFQATT, CDR2 SNEGSKA (reference sequence). This CDR3 has 18 amino acids. CDR3 DNA: TGCAGTGCTAGAGATGCTACCGCTAGCGGGGGTTGGGGAGATACGCAGTATTTT. Translated, it gives CSARDATASGGWGDTQYF.